The T cell receptor (beta chain) under discussion was sequenced for a study of graft-versus-host responses after intestinal transplantation. Study summary: Transplantation in recipients was multivisceral, liver-intestinal, or isolated intestinal. Findings of the study overall: Present in recipient marrow, GvH clones included some that appeared first in ileum or blood.

The V and J ends lost 1 base and 4 bases, in that order; junction bases with no gene match: 3. The germline gives CDR1 MGHRA, CDR2 YSYEKL. The CDR3 extends over 16 amino acids. Details on this clone: Its specificity is unknown.

Sequenced by immunoSEQ multiplex PCR; TCRdb stores in-frame clones only, minus some. The repertoire includes more than 25,000 clones, more than 90% of them detected once, and less than 0.85% sits in the top ten. This rearrangement joins TRBV4-1 to TRBJ2-1, with TRBD2 identical over 11 bases. The sample in question was PBMCs, obtained more than 29 days after intestinal transplant. The sequence was collected from a human patient who received an intestinal transplant, so some T cells may come from the graft donor. CDR3 coding DNA: TGCGCCAGCAGCCAAGGAGGGACTAGCGGTTACAATGAGCAGTTCTTC. The encoded protein is CASSQGGTSGYNEQFF.